The present TCR beta chain was sequenced within a study of blood T cell repertoires in COVID-19 (dated by TCRdb to the early 2020s). Study-wide context: Samples from collaborators originated in the United States, Italy and Spain and spanned both the acute and convalescent phases of COVID-19. The material from the prospective study consisted of cDNA or gDNA derived from T cells, B-cell-depleted T cells, or PBMCs. The dataset comprised deeply sampled blood TCRbeta repertoires from subjects exposed to, actively infected with, or recovered from COVID-19. The repertoires were released in a freely available public database meant as a resource for research on the immune response to SARS-CoV-2. The samples were drawn from the first 160 participants of the ongoing ImmuneRACE study and from some 1,300 subjects provided by 6 global collaborators. The sample metadata nearly always contained a de-identified subject ID, COVID-19 status, age in years and sex. Where available, HLA class I and class II types were taken from metadata supplied by the sample provider and were not determined by assay-based typing.

The CDR3 numbers 13 residues from cysteine through phenylalanine. Kept here is only the CDR3 DNA, which spans 39 bases and is read in frame from base 1. The junction shows trimming of 6 bases on V and 2 bases on J, plus 13 bases between the germline ends. The germline V gene encodes CDR1 SQVTM and CDR2 ANQGSEA. What the authors observed across the whole study: The quantity of clinical and demographic metadata differed by source and by participant and was supplied without curation.

The immunoSEQ Assay, a bias-controlled multiplex PCR, was used to amplify TCRbeta CDR3 regions from genomic DNA. The original pipeline was this. Within the assay, amplification of reference gene primers was used to estimate how many nucleated cells each sample contained. To quantify the absolute abundance of each unique TCRbeta CDR3 rearrangement, sequence reads were collapsed and filtered. For each sample, productive Simpson clonality was calculated by taking the square root of Simpson's diversity index across productive rearrangements. TCRdb carries this immuneACCESS record with in-frame sequences only. Its versions omit some clonotypes, under half of them owing to an unresolved V gene in the studies checked, with the rest unexplained. V, J and clone size derive from that table, while D and trimming were established from the DNA sequence. Within this sample are 220,000 or so clones, with around 87% of them counted one time only. Clones ranked in the top ten supply over 12% of the sample.

In the prospective study, participants were roughly 18 to 89 years old, resided in 24 geographic areas of the United States, and were enrolled through a virtual design. Cohort assignment in the prospective study relied on participant-reported clinical history from a screening survey and a study questionnaire. Exposed participants had been in contact, within 2 weeks of entering the study, with a person who had a PCR-confirmed or clinician-diagnosed case of COVID-19. Each participant in the prospective study had whole blood, serum and a nasopharyngeal or oropharyngeal swab collected by mobile phlebotomists. Over an approximately 2-month period, participants in the prospective study had the option of providing additional blood draws and questionnaires. Blood samples from the prospective study were shipped frozen or at room temperature prior to DNA extraction. Details on this clone: Its antigen target is currently unknown. The input lacks base qualities; no much larger clone sits a single base away.

Sequencing input: PBMCs or T cells enriched from blood (not recorded which). The receptor comes from a man aged 30 to 45 who had been exposed to COVID-19. Recombination joined TRBV29-1 with TRBJ1-2, with the D gene not clear enough to name. The CDR3 has the sequence CSVSPRANYGYTF. The sequence in DNA is TGCAGCGTCTCCCCGCGGGCGAACTATGGCTACACCTTC. Reference TRBV29-1 and TRBJ1-2 genes cover what lies past the CDR3, so the full variable domain is SAVISQKPSRDICQRGTSLTIQCQVDSQVTMMFWYRQQPGQSLTLIATANQGSEATYESGFVIDKFPISRPNLTFSTLTVSNMSPEDSSIYLCSVSPRANYGYTFGSGTRLTVV.